Below, 17 T cell receptor beta chains from the same sample are listed, as sequenced in a study of CD8+CD57+ T cells in acquired aplastic anemia. All sequencing subjects had displayed CD8+CD57+ cell expansion on flow cytometry. Profiling that covered TCR beta VDJ and CDR3 relied on genomic DNA as its template. MiXCR, run by TCRdb on the reads, gives a single entry per CDR3 protein. The sample lists around 200,000 distinct CDR3 sequences, around 50% occurring once. The specimen was sorted CD4+, CD8+, or CD8+CD57+ T cells (not recorded which) from PBMCs. The receptors were gathered from a human donor with aplastic anemia.

This clonotype showed up many times. The gene calls are TRBV15 and TRBJ2-7; D not resolved. Germline CDR1 and CDR2: LNHNV and YYDKDF (reference sequence). The CDR3 extends over 13 amino acids. V gave up 3 bases and J gave up 1 base, with 7 bases separating them. CDR3 nucleotide sequence: TGTGCCACCAGCAGGGGCAGTTCCTACGAGCAGTACTTC. Residues: CATSRGSSYEQYF.

The V gene is TRBV5-5, the J gene TRBJ1-2; 8 nucleotides line up with TRBD1. Germline V gene lookup returns CDR1 SGHKS and CDR2 YYEKEE (reference sequence). V trimming: 0 bases; J trimming: 7 bases; junction bases outside the gene matches: 17. The CDR3 is 18 residues long. DNA of the CDR3: TGTGCCAGCAGCTTGGCCTCCCTCGGGGACAGGACCCCTCCTGGCTACACCTTC. It is translated as CASSLASLGDRTPPGYTF. The full variable domain, its missing parts supplied by reference TRBV5-5 and TRBJ1-2, is DAGVTQSPTHLIKTRGQQVTLRCSPISGHKSVSWYQQVLGQGPQFIFQYYEKEERGRGNFPDRFSARQFPNYSSELNVNALLLGDSALYLCASSLASLGDRTPPGYTFGSGTRLTVV.

The chain combines TRBV10-1 with TRBJ2-7, with D perhaps TRBD2 (6 bases). The V and J ends lost 7 bases and 3 bases respectively, with 19 bases between them. This CDR3 is built from 15 residues. The germline CDR1 and CDR2 sequences are WNHNN and SYGVQD (reference sequence). CDR3 sequence reads: CASMAGLSPNYEQYF. The CDR3 nucleotides read TGCGCCAGCATGGCGGGACTCAGCCCTAACTACGAGCAGTACTTC.

The sample holds a few counts of this clonotype. This rearrangement joins TRBV6-4 to TRBJ2-7, with D perhaps TRBD2 (5 bases). Per the germline V gene, CDR1 is MRHNA and CDR2 is SNTAGT. The V gene lost 2 bases and the J gene lost 11 bases, with 13 bases spanning the gap. This CDR3 is 12 amino acids long. As DNA, the CDR3 is TGTGCCAGCAGTGACAGGGAGACGCCAGAGTACTTC. Its translation: CASSDRETPEYF.

This clonotype was recorded many times. The V gene is TRBV7-9, the J gene TRBJ1-1; D gene unclear. This CDR3 is 13 amino acids long. V dropped 3 bases and J dropped 4 bases, with 9 bases sitting between them. Germline V gene sequence: CDR1 SEHNR, CDR2 FQNEAQ (reference sequence). This CDR3 reads CASSFVGSTEAFF. The CDR3 bases are TGTGCCAGCAGCTTTGTCGGCAGCACTGAAGCTTTCTTT.

This clonotype has ten or more counts. The CDR3 loop reads CASSTLGGPYEQYF. CDR3 in DNA: TGTGCCAGTAGTACCTTGGGGGGCCCCTACGAGCAGTACTTC. The V gene is TRBV19, the J gene TRBJ2-7; perhaps D is TRBD1 or TRBD2 (6 bases each). This CDR3 has 14 amino acids. The germline gives CDR1 LNHDA, CDR2 SQIVND (reference sequence). V lost 4 bases to trimming and J lost 2 bases, with 12 bases between them.

The gene calls are TRBV7-2 and TRBJ1-4, with TRBD1 matching 9 bases. The CDR3 loop spans 16 amino acids. V lost 4 bases, J lost 2 bases, and 5 bases stayed unmatched. Germline-derived CDR1 and CDR2 are SGHTA and FQGNSA. The CDR3 loop is CASSCRDRGTNEKLFF. DNA of the CDR3: TGTGCCAGCAGCTGTCGCGACAGGGGGACTAATGAAAAACTGTTTTTT. Supplemented by reference TRBV7-2 and TRBJ1-4, the full variable domain reads GAGVSQSPSNKVTEKGKDVELRCDPISGHTALYWYRQSLGQGLEFLIYFQGNSAPDKSGLPSDRFSAERTGGSVSTLTIQRTQQEDSAVYLCASSCRDRGTNEKLFFGSGTQLSVL.

The chain has TRBV19 and TRBJ2-7, with TRBD2 matching 11 bases. Trimming at V came to 5 bases and at J to 2 bases, leaving 8 bases not matched to a gene. The CDR3 is made up of 16 amino acids. The germline CDR1 and CDR2 sequences are LNHDA and SQIVND (reference sequence). The CDR3 DNA sequence: TGTGCCAGTAGTTTCGGTCCACTAGCGGGGGCCTACGAGCAGTACTTC. Translated: CASSFGPLAGAYEQYF.

As concerns this clonotype: A much larger clone differs by one base, so this may be a read error. This chain connects TRBV6-2 or TRBV6-3 to TRBJ2-7; tentatively, D is TRBD1 (7 bases). With 8 bases removed from V and 1 base from J, the gap between germline ends came to 15 bases. The germline V gene has CDR1 MNHEY and CDR2 SVGEGT. This CDR3 has 14 amino acids. The CDR3 loop is CASGGTASSYEQYF. The DNA for the CDR3 is TGTGCCAGCGGAGGGACAGCCTCTTCCTACGAGCAGTACTTC.

The V gene is TRBV7-6, the J gene TRBJ2-7; D tentatively reads TRBD1 or TRBD2 (5 bases each). Germline loops: CDR1 SGHVS, CDR2 FNYEAQ. The CDR3 loop spans 11 amino acids. The DNA of the CDR3 is TGTGCCAGCAGTTTGGAAGGCACGGGGACCGTC. It yields the protein CASSLEGTGTV.

This clonotype showed up many times. This chain links TRBV7-9 with TRBJ2-5; tentatively, D is TRBD1 or TRBD2 (5 bases each). Trimming stripped 3 bases from V and 4 bases from J, with 9 bases between. Germline loops: CDR1 SEHNR, CDR2 FQNEAQ (reference sequence). The CDR3 is 13 residues long. Here the CDR3 DNA reads TGTGCCAGCAGCTTTACTGGGGGAGAGACCCAGTACTTC. It encodes CASSFTGGETQYF.

The chain is built from TRBV6-1 and TRBJ2-7, with D perhaps matching TRBD1 (5 bases). Deletions cut 5 bases from V and 4 bases from J, with 18 bases between. The CDR3 length is 15 residues. The germline V gene encodes CDR1 MNHNS and CDR2 SASEGT. CDR3 sequence reads: CASSYSPGISYEQYF. The CDR3 bases are TGTGCCAGCAGTTACTCTCCAGGGATTTCGTACGAGCAGTACTTC.

In this sample, this clonotype turned up many times. The rearrangement joins TRBV19 to TRBJ1-2; D possibly corresponds to TRBD1 (5 bases). Germline-derived CDR1 and CDR2 are LNHDA and SQIVND (reference sequence). The CDR3 sequence is 13 residues long. The V and J ends lost 1 base and 4 bases respectively, with 7 bases between them. In DNA form, the CDR3 reads TGTGCCAGTAGTATAGGGGGGGGCTATGGCTACACCTTC. This gives the protein CASSIGGGYGYTF.

A remark on this clonotype: One base away lies a much larger clone, so this may be a sequencing read error. The chain employs TRBV4-1 and TRBJ2-2, with 7 bases identical to TRBD1. CDR1 and CDR2 (germline): MGHRA, YSYEKL. The CDR3 totals 16 residues. CDR3 sequence (DNA): TGTGCCAGCAACCACCCGACAGGGTCGAACACCGGGGAGCTGTTTTTT. This translates into CASNHPTGSNTGELFF.

The V gene is TRBV7-6, the J gene TRBJ2-3; 11 nucleotides agree with TRBD1. The V and J ends lost 4 bases and 2 bases, in that order; junction bases with no gene match: 2. This CDR3 comprises 15 residues. Germline V lookup: CDR1 SGHVS, CDR2 FNYEAQ. As DNA, the CDR3 is TGTGCCAGCAGCTGGACAGGGGGCCTCACAGATACGCAGTATTTT. Translation: CASSWTGGLTDTQYF.

This clonotype was seen ten or more times. This chain connects TRBV18 to TRBJ2-7; weak D call: TRBD1 (6 bases). Germline V gene data show CDR1 as KGHSH and CDR2 as LQKENI. This CDR3 has 15 residues. Trimming cost V 10 bases and J 4 bases, with 23 bases left between them. CDR3 nucleotide sequence: TGTGCCACTCAGGGTTCGCCAGGGGCAACTTACGAGCAGTACTTC. This translates into CATQGSPGATYEQYF.

V usage is TRBV6-5 and J usage is TRBJ2-5, with D unresolved. This CDR3 spans 16 amino acids. V dropped 6 bases and J dropped 1 base, with 18 bases sitting between them. Germline CDR1 MNHEY, CDR2 SVGAGI. The CDR3 DNA is TGTGCCAGCAGCCCCGCCTCGGACGGGTCCCAAGAGACCCAGTACTTC. Residues: CASSPASDGSQETQYF.